The TCR beta chain described here comes from a study of blood T cell repertoires in COVID-19. About the study: Samples taken during acute and convalescent COVID-19 were collected in the United States, Italy and Spain. Sources were T cells, B-cell-depleted T cells, or PBMCs; the material itself was cDNA or gDNA.

Sequenced by immunoSEQ multiplex PCR; TCRdb stores in-frame clones only, minus some. This table has some 170,000 clones, 82% appearing once. This CDR3 spans 14 amino acids. The germline gives CDR1 SGHDN, CDR2 FVKESK. The V and J ends lost 6 bases and 0 bases respectively, with 12 bases between them. The sequence was collected from a woman aged 70 to 79 with acute or convalescent COVID-19. The sample comprised peripheral blood. J is TRBJ2-7 and V is TRBV14, with D possibly matching TRBD1 (6 bases). CDR3: CASSYDRSSYEQYF. DNA for the CDR3: TGTGCCAGCAGTTACGACAGGAGCTCCTACGAGCAGTACTTC.